The present T cell receptor beta chain was sequenced within a study of shared T cell receptors in the human thymus. Repertoires were generated with immunoSEQ multiplex PCR, while TCRdb's copy carries only in-frame clones and drops some. The repertoire has some 700,000 clones, approximately 85% of them found once; the top ten carry about 0.0098%. The CDR3 runs 18 residues. V shed 3 bases and J shed 9 bases, with 27 bases lying between them. Germline V gene data show CDR1 as LNHNV and CDR2 as YYDKDF (reference sequence). This sample also appeared in a second study, on human thymus T cells. That paper states: Corrective heart surgery yielded resections, and these provided the thymus tissue. Gene usage for V and J segments appeared biased in thymic and blood repertoires.

The receptor comes from a girl in the first two years of life with a congenital heart defect. The V and J genes are TRBV15 and TRBJ2-1, with a tentative D call TRBD2 (7 bases). Input material: thymocytes. CDR3 amino acids: CATSSRIREVGGPCEQFF. The DNA of the CDR3 is TGTGCCACCAGCAGTCGCATAAGGGAGGTGGGGGGGCCTTGTGAGCAGTTCTTC.